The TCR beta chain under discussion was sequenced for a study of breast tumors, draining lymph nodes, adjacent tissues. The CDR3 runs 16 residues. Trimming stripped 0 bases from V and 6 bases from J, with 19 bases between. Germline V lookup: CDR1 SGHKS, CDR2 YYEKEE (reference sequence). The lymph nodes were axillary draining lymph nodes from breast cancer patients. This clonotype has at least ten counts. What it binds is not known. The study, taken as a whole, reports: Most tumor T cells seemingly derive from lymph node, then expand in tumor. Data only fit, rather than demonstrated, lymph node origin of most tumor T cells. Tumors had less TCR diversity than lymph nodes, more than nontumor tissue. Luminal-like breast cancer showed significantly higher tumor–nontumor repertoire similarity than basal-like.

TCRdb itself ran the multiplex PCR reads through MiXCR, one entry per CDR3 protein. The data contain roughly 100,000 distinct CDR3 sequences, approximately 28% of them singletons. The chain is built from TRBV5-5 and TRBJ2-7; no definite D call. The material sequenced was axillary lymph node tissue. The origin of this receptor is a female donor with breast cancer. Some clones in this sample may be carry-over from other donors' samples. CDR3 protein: CASSLVPQVGATEQYF. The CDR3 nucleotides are TGTGCCAGCAGCTTGGTCCCCCAGGTGGGCGCCACCGAGCAGTACTTC.